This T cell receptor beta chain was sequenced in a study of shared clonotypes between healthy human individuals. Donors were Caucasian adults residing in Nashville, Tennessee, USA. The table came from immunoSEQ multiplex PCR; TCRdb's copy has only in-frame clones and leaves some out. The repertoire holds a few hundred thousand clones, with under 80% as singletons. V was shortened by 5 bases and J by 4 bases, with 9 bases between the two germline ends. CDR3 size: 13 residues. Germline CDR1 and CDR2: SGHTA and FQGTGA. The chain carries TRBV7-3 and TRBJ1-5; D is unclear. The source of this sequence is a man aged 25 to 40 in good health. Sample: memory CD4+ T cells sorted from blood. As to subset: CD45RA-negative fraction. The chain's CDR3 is CASSPDGNQPQHF. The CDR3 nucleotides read TGTGCCAGCAGCCCGGACGGAAATCAGCCCCAGCATTTT.